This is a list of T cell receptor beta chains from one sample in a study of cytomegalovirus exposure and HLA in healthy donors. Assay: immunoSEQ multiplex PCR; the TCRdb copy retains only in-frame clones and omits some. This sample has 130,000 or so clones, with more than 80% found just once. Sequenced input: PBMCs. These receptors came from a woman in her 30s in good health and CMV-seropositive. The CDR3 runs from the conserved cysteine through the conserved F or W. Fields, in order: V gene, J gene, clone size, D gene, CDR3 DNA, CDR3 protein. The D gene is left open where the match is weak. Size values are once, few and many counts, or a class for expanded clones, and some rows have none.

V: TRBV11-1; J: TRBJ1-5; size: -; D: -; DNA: TGTGCCAGCAGCTTATCCCCTGAGAACAATCAGCCCCAGCATTTT; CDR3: CASSLSPENNQPQHF
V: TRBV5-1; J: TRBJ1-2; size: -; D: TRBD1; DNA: TGCGCCAGCAGCCTGCGGGACAGCTATGGCTACACCTTC; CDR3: CASSLRDSYGYTF
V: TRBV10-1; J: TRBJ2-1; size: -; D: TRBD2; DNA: TGCGCCAGCAGTATACTAGCGGGAGGTACTGAGCAGTTCTTC; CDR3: CASSILAGGTEQFF
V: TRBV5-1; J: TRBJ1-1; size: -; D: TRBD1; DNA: TGCGCCAGCAGCTTGGGGGCCGGACAGGGTATGAACACTGAAGCTTTCTTT; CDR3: CASSLGAGQGMNTEAFF
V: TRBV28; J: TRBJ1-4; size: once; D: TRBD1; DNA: TGTGCCAGCAGTGTAACAGGGGGCACTAATGAAAAACTGTTTTTT; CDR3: CASSVTGGTNEKLFF
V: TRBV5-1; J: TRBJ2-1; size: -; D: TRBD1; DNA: TGCGCCAGCAGCTTGACAGGGGCTTACAATGAGCAGTTCTTC; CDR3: CASSLTGAYNEQFF
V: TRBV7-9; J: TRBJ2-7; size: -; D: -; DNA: TGTGCCAGCAGCTTAGACCAGACCTACGAGCAGTACTTC; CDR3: CASSLDQTYEQYF
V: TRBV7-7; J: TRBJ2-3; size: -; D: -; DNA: TGTGCTAGCAGCTCAAGTCCGGTGGATACGCAGTATTTT; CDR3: CASSSSPVDTQYF
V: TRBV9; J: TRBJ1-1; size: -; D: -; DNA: TGTGCCAGCAGCGTAGCTACGGAGGGGCCCCAAGCTTTCTTT; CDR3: CASSVATEGPQAFF
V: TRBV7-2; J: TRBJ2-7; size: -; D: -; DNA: TGTGCCAGCAGCTCCCGTGAGGGACTCGAGCAGTACTTC; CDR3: CASSSREGLEQYF
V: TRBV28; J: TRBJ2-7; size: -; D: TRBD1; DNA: TGTGCCAGCAGTCCACACGACAGGGCCTACGAGCAGTACTTC; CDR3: CASSPHDRAYEQYF
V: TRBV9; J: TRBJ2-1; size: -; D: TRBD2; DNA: TGTGCCAGCAGCGCTGGACTAGCGGGGGGCCTTAGATACAATGAGCAGTTCTTC; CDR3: CASSAGLAGGLRYNEQFF
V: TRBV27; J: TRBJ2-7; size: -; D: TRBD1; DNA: TGTGCCAGCAGTGCCTACACAGGGGGCAAGGGCGAGCAGTACTTC; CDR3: CASSAYTGGKGEQYF
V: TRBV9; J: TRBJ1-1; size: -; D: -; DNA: TGTGCCAGCAGCGTTTGCAGGGGAGTTGAAGCTTTCTTT; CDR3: CASSVCRGVEAFF
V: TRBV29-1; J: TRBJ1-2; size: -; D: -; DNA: TGCAGCGTTGACCCTACAGGGATCTCCTATGGCTACACCTTC; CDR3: CSVDPTGISYGYTF
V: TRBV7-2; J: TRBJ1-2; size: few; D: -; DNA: TGTGCCAGCAGCGGGAGGGGGGACTATGGCTACACCTTC; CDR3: CASSGRGDYGYTF
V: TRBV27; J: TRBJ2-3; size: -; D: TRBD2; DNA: TGTGCCAGCAGTTTCAGTCGTGGGACTAGCGGGAAGGATACGCAGTATTTT; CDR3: CASSFSRGTSGKDTQYF
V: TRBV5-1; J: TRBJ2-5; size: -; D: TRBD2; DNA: TGCGCCAGCAGCCGACTAGCGGGGGGGGAGACCCAGTACTTC; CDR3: CASSRLAGGETQYF
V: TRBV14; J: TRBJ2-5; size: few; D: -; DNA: TGTGCCAGCAGCCCCCTAGTTGGATTTGAAGAGACCCAGTACTTC; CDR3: CASSPLVGFEETQYF
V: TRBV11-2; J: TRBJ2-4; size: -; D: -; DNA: TGTGCCAGCAGTAGCCTAGCCAAAAACATTCAGTACTTC; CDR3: CASSSLAKNIQYF
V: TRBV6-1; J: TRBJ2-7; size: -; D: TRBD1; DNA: TGTGCCAGCAGATTGGGGACAGGGGGTCCCTACGAGCAGTACTTC; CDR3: CASRLGTGGPYEQYF
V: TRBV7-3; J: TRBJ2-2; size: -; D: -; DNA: TGTGCCAGCAGCTTACTATCGAGATCTAGCGACACCGGGGAGCTGTTTTTT; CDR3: CASSLLSRSSDTGELFF
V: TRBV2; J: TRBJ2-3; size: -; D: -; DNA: TGTGCCAGCAGTACGGGGATCACGAGCACAGATACGCAGTATTTT; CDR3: CASSTGITSTDTQYF